The 14 T cell receptor beta chains listed next were all sequenced from one sample in a study of glioma-infiltrating T cells. The iRepertoire nested amplicon-rescue multiplex PCR amplified TCR alpha and beta CDR3s from RNA. TCRdb independently ran MiXCR on the multiplex PCR reads; one entry per CDR3 protein. Among roughly 100,000 distinct CDR3 sequences listed, under 30% were seen once. The specimen sequenced was glioma tissue, nonneoplastic brain tissue, or PBMCs (not recorded which). These receptor sequences come from a human donor with low-grade glioma or glioblastoma, undergoing nonglioma brain surgery, or in good health (not recorded which).

As for this clonotype: A much larger clone sits a single nucleotide away, making a read error possible. The gene calls are TRBV7-8 and TRBJ2-3; D perhaps matches TRBD2 (6 bases). In germline, CDR1 is SGHVS, CDR2 FQNEAQ. The CDR3 runs 16 residues. The CDR3 DNA follows: TGTGACAGCAGCTTAGATCCGGGCGGGGGCACAGATACGCAGTATTTT. Residues: CDSSLDPGGGTDTQYF.

This clonotype was seen repeatedly, ten times or more. The CDR3 DNA reads TGTGCCAGCAGTTTGGGCGGGGTAACAAATCAGCCCCAGCATTTT. The encoded protein is CASSLGGVTNQPQHF. The chain employs TRBV28 and TRBJ1-5; unclear D gene. The CDR3 consists of 15 residues. Germline values: CDR1 MDHEN, CDR2 SYDVKM. V lost 3 bases and J 4 bases, leaving 13 bases between the germline ends.

This clonotype has at least ten counts. The V and J genes are TRBV7-2 and TRBJ2-3; 7 bases fit TRBD1. CDR1 is SGHTA and CDR2 is FQGNSA in the germline V gene. There are 15 residues in the CDR3. V was pared by 1 base and J by 2 bases, with 3 bases of the junction left unmatched. The CDR3 here is CASSLVGQNTDTQYF. The CDR3 nucleotides read TGTGCCAGCAGCTTAGTGGGACAGAACACAGATACGCAGTATTTT.

About this clonotype itself: A single base separates this from a much larger clone, so it may be a read error. CDR3 sequence reads: CSVSQGRTEAFF. The DNA of the CDR3 is TGCAGCGTTTCACAGGGTAGGACTGAAGCTTTCTTT. The J gene is TRBJ1-1, the V gene TRBV29-1; tentatively, D is TRBD1 (6 bases). The CDR3 runs to 12 residues. Trimming cost V 5 bases and J 5 bases, with 12 bases left between them. Germline CDR1 is SQVTM and CDR2 is ANQGSEA.

About this clonotype itself: This sequence may be a read error, since a much larger clone differs from it by one base. The chain combines TRBV25-1 with TRBJ1-4; the D gene is possibly TRBD1 (5 bases). This CDR3 contains 16 residues. Germline CDR1 reads MGHDK; CDR2 reads SYGVNS. CDR3 sequence reads: CASSEWHGGTNEKLLF. The CDR3 DNA follows: TGTGCCAGCAGTGAATGGCACGGGGGGACTAATGAAAAACTGCTTTTT.

Turning to this clonotype: A much larger clone lies a single base off, so this may be a read error. J is TRBJ2-5 and V is TRBV28; D may be TRBD2 (7 bases). CDR3 size: 15 residues. Trimming left V 4 bases short and J 3 bases short, with 15 bases between. Germline-derived CDR1 and CDR2 are MDHEN and SYDVKM. The CDR3 spells CASSSPRGGEETQYF. As DNA, the CDR3 is TGTGCCAGCAGTTCCCCCAGGGGAGGGGAAGAGACCCAGTACTTC.

This chain connects TRBV6-2 or TRBV6-3 to TRBJ1-2; 7 bases are shared with TRBD1. This CDR3 is built from 13 residues. V trimming: 6 bases; J trimming: 2 bases; junction bases outside the gene matches: 3. Germline values: CDR1 MNHEY, CDR2 SVGEGT. CDR3 DNA: TGTGCCAGCAGCACGGGACAGAACTATGGCTACACCTTC. This translates into CASSTGQNYGYTF.

The rearrangement links TRBV28 to TRBJ1-5, with D possibly TRBD1 on 5 matching bases. The length of the CDR3 is 13 residues. V lost 8 bases, J lost 4 bases, and 12 bases lay in between. From germline, CDR1 is MDHEN and CDR2 SYDVKM. In DNA, the CDR3 is TGTGCCAGCTGGATGGGACTAAATCAGCCCCAGCATTTT. It encodes CASWMGLNQPQHF.

This clonotype was seen only once. The J gene is TRBJ2-1, the V gene TRBV3-1; the match to TRBD2 covers 9 bases. The CDR3 runs 15 residues. The V gene end was trimmed by 4 bases and the J gene end by 5 bases; junction bases not matched to a gene: 6. Germline loops: CDR1 LGHDT, CDR2 YNNKEL (reference sequence). The CDR3 DNA follows: TGTGCCAGCAGCCGTAGCGGGGGACTACACAATGAGCAGTTCTTC. Amino acid sequence: CASSRSGGLHNEQFF.

A word on this clonotype: A much larger clone sits a single nucleotide away, making a read error possible. The J gene is TRBJ1-1, the V gene TRBV7-9; D remains ambiguous. Germline V CDR1 and CDR2: SEHNR, FQNEAQ (reference sequence). Deletions cut 5 bases from V and 0 bases from J, with 10 bases between. This CDR3 spans 14 amino acids. The CDR3 region has the DNA TGTGCCAGCAGCCACACGCCCCTGAACACTGAAGCTTTCTTT. Translated: CASSHTPLNTEAFF.

Points on this clonotype: One base away lies a much larger clone, so this may be a sequencing read error. The chain joins TRBV14 to TRBJ1-1; the D gene is possibly TRBD1 (5 bases). This CDR3 has 16 residues. The germline CDR1 and CDR2 sequences are SGHDN and FVKESK. The CDR3 sequence: CASSQGLGGGNTEALF. Written as DNA, the CDR3 is TGTGCCAGCAGCCAAGGTCTGGGGGGAGGAAACACTGAAGCTTTATTT.

V and J are TRBV20-1 and TRBJ2-7, with TRBD2 matching over 9 bases. The germline gives CDR1 DFQATT, CDR2 SNEGSKA (reference sequence). J lost 4 bases, V lost 0 bases, and 1 base had no gene match. The CDR3 contains 13 residues. CDR3 nucleotide sequence: TGCAGTGCTAGAGATAGCGGGGGATACGAGCAGTACTTC. It specifies CSARDSGGYEQYF.

V and J are TRBV29-1 and TRBJ2-3, with 8 positions matching TRBD2. V shed 4 bases and J 4 bases; nucleotides not matched to a gene: 7. This CDR3 is built from 14 residues. Germline assignment: CDR1 SQVTM and CDR2 ANQGSEA. DNA for the CDR3: TGCAGCGTTGTTGGAACGGGGGGGGCAGATACGCAGTATTTT. This sequence encodes CSVVGTGGADTQYF.

A single count supports this clonotype. This may be a read error, as it is one base from a much larger clone. The chain couples TRBV4-1 to TRBJ2-7; D call uncertain. Deletions cut 4 bases from V and 2 bases from J, with 15 bases between. The CDR3 runs to 15 residues. Germline V gives CDR1 MGHRA, CDR2 YSYEKL. CDR3 sequence reads: CASSRDHYGPYEQYF. The CDR3 DNA reads TGCGCCAGCAGCCGAGATCATTACGGCCCCTACGAGCAGTACTTC.